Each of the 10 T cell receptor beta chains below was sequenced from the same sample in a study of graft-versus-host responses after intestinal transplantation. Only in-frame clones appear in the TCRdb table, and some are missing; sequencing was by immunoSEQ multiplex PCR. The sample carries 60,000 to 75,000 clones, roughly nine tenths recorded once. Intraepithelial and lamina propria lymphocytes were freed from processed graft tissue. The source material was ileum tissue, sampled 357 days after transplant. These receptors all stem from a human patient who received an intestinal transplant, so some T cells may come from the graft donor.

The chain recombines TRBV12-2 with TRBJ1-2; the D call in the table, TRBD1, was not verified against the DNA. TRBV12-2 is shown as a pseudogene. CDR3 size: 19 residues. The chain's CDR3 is CASRLLIRDRVTLSDGYTF. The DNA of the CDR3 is TGTGCAAGTCGCTTATTGATCAGGGACAGGGTCACTTTGTCGGATGGCTACACCTTC.

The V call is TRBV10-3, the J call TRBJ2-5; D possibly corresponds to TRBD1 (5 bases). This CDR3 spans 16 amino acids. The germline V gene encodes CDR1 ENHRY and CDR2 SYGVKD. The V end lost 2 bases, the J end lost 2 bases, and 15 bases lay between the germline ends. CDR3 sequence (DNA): TGTGCCATCAGTGAGGGGTCTGGCAGGGTTCAAGAGACCCAGTACTTC. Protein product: CAISEGSGRVQETQYF.

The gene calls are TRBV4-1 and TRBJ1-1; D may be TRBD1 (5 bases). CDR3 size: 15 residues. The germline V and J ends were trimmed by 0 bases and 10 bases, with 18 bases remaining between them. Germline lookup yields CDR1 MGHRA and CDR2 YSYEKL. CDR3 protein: CASSQEAGGVSPAFF. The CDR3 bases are TGCGCCAGCAGCCAAGAGGCGGGAGGGGTTAGTCCAGCTTTCTTT.

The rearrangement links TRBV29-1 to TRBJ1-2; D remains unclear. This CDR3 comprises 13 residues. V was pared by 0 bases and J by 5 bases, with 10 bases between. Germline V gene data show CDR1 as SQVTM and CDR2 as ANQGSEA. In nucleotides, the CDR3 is TGCAGCGTTGAAGACTCAAGAGGGTATGGCTACACCTTC. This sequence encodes CSVEDSRGYGYTF. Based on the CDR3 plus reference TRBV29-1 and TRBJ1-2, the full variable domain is SAVISQKPSRDICQRGTSLTIQCQVDSQVTMMFWYRQQPGQSLTLIATANQGSEATYESGFVIDKFPISRPNLTFSTLTVSNMSPEDSSIYLCSVEDSRGYGYTFGSGTRLTVV.

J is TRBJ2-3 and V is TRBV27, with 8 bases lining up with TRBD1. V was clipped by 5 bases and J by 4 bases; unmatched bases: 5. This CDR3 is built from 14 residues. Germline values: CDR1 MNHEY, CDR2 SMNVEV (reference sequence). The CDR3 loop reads CASSIGQGPDTQYF. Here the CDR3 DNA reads TGTGCCAGCAGTATAGGACAGGGACCAGATACGCAGTATTTT.

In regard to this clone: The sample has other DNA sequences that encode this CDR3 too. The CDR3: CASSLKGVGGNTIYF. Written as DNA, the CDR3 is TGTGCCAGCAGTTTAAAGGGGGTGGGTGGAAACACCATATATTTT. The chain has TRBV28 and TRBJ1-3; the D gene is possibly TRBD1 (6 bases). From germline, CDR1 is MDHEN and CDR2 SYDVKM. V lost 2 bases and J 3 bases, leaving 11 bases between the germline ends. There are 15 residues in the CDR3.

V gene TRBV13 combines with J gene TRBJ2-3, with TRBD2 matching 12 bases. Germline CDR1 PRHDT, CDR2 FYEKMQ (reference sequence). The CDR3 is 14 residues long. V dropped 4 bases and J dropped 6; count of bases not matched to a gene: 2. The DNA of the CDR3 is TGTGCCAGCAGCTCGGGACTAGCGGGCGATACGCAGTATTTT. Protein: CASSSGLAGDTQYF.

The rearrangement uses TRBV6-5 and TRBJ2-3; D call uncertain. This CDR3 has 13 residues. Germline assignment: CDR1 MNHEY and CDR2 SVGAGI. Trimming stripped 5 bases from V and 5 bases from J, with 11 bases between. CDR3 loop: CASSRRLVDTQYF. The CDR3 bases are TGTGCCAGCAGTCGCCGATTGGTAGATACGCAGTATTTT.

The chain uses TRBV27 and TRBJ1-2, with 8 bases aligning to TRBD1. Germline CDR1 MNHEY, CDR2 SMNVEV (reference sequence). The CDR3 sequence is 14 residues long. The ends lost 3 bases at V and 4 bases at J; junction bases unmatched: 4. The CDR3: CASSFGQGGYGYTF. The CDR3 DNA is TGTGCCAGCAGTTTCGGACAGGGTGGCTATGGCTACACCTTC.

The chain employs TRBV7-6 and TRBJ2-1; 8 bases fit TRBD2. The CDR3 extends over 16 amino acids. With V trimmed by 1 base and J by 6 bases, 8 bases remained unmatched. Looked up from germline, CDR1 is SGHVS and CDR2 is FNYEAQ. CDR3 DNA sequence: TGTGCCAGCAGCTTAGTTCACGCGGGGGGCGGCAATGAGCAGTTCTTC. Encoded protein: CASSLVHAGGGNEQFF.